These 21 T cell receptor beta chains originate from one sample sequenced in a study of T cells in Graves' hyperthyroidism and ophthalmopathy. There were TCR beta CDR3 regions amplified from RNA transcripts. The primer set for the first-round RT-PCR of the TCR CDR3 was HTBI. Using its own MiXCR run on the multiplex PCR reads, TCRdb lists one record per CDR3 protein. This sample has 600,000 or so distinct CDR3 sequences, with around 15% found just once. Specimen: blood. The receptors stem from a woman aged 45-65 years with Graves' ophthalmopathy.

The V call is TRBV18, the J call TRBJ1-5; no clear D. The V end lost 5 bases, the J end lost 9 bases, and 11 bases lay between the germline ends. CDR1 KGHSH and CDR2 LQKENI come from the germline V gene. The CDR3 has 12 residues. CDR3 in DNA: TGTGCCAGCTCAGAGGTGGGGAGGCCCCAGCATTTT. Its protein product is CASSEVGRPQHF.

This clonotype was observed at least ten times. CDR3 DNA sequence: TGTGCCACCAGCAGCCCACGGAGAAGACTAGCCCCGGAGCAGTTCTTC. It translates to CATSSPRRRLAPEQFF. The chain has TRBV15 and TRBJ2-1; 7 nucleotides agree with TRBD2. CDR3 length equals 16 residues. J gave up 10 bases and V 3 bases, and 15 bases lay outside the gene matches. Germline CDR1 is LNHNV and CDR2 is YYDKDF (reference sequence). The whole variable domain, remainder taken from reference TRBV15 and TRBJ2-1, is DAMVIQNPRYQVTQFGKPVTLSCSQTLNHNVMYWYQQKSSQAPKLLFHYYDKDFNNEADTPDNFQSRRPNTSFCFLDIRSPGLGDTAMYLCATSSPRRRLAPEQFFGPGTRLTVL.

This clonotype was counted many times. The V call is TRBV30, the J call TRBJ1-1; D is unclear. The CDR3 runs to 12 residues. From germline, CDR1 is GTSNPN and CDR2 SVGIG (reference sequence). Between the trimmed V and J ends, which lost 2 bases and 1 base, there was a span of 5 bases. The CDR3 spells CAWSLGNTEAFF. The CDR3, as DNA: TGTGCCTGGAGTTTGGGGAACACTGAAGCTTTCTTT.

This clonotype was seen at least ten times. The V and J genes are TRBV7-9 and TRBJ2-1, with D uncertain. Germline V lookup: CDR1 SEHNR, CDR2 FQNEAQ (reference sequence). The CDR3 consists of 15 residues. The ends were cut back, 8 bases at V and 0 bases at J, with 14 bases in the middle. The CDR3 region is CASPSTRSSYNEQFF. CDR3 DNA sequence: TGTGCCAGCCCCTCAACTCGGAGCTCCTACAATGAGCAGTTCTTC.

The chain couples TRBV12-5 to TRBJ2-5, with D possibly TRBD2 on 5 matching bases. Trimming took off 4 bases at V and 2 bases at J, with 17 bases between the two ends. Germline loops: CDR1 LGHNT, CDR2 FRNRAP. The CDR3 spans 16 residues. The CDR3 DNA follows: TGTGCTAGTGGTTCTCGGGTGTGGGGAGATCAAGAGACCCAGTACTTC. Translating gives CASGSRVWGDQETQYF.

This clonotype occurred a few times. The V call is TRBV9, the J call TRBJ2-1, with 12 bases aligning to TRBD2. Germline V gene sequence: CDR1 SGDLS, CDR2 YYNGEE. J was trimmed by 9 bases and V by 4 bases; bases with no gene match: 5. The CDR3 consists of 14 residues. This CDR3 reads CASSKTSGRLEQFF. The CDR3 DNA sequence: TGTGCCAGCAGCAAAACTAGCGGGAGGCTTGAGCAGTTCTTC.

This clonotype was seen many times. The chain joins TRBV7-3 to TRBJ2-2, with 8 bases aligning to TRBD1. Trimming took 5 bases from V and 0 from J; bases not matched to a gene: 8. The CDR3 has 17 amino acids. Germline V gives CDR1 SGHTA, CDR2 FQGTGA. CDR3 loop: CASSILPGGTNTGELFF. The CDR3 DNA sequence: TGTGCCAGCAGCATTTTACCAGGGGGCACGAACACCGGGGAGCTGTTTTTT.

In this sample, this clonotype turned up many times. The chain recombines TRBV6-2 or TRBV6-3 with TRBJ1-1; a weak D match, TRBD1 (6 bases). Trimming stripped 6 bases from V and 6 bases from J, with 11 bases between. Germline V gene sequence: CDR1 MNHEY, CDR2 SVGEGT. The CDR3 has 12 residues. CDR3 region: CASSSGQSEAFF. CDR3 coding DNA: TGTGCCAGCAGCTCTGGACAGTCTGAAGCTTTCTTT.

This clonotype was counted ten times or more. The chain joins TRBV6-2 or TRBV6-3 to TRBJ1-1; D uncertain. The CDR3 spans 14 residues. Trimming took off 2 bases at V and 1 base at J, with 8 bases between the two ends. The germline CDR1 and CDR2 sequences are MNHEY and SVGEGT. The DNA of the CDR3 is TGTGCCAGCAGTTACGGCGGTGGGAACACTGAAGCTTTCTTT. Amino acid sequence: CASSYGGGNTEAFF.

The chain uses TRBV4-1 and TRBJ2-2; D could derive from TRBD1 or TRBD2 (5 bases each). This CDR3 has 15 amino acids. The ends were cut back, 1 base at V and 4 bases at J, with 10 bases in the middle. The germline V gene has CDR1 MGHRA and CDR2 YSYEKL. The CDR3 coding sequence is TGCGCCAGCAGCCAAGTAGACAGCGGCACCGGGGAGCTGTTTTTT. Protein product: CASSQVDSGTGELFF.

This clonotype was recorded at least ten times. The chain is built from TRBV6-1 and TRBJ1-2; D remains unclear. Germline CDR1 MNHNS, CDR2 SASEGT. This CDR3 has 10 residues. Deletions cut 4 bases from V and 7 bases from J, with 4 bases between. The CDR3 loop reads CASSGGGYTF. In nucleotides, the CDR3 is TGTGCCAGCAGTGGGGGTGGCTACACCTTC.

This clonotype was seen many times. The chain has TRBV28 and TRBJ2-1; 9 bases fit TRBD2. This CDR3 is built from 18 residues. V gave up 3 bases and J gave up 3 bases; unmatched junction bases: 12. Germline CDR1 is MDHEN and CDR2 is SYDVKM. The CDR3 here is CASSLAGAGGRGYNEQFF. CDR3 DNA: TGTGCCAGCAGTTTGGCTGGGGCGGGGGGGCGAGGCTACAATGAGCAGTTCTTC.

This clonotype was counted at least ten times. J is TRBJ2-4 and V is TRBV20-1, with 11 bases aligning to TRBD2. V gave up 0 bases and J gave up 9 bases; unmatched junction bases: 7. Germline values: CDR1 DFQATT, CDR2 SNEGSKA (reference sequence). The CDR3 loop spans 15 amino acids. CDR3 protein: CSARDGTSGGGIQYF. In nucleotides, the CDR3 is TGCAGTGCTAGAGATGGGACTAGCGGAGGGGGCATTCAGTACTTC.

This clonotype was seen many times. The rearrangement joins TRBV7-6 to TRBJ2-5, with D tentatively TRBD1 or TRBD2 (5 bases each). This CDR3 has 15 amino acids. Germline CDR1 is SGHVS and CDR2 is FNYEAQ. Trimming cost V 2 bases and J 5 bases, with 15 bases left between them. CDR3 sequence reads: CASSLNFRGLETQYF. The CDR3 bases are TGTGCCAGCAGCTTAAATTTTCGGGGCTTGGAGACCCAGTACTTC.

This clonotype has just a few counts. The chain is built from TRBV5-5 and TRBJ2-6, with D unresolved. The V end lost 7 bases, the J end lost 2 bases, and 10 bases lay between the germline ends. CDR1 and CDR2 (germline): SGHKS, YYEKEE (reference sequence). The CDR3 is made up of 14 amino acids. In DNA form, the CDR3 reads TGTGCCAGCCTAATGGATACTGGGGCCAACGTCCTGACTTTC. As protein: CASLMDTGANVLTF.

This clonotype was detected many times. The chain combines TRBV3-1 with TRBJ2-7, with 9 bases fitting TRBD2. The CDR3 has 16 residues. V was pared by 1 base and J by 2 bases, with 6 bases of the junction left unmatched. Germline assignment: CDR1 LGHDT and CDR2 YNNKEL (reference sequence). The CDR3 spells CASSQGGLAGAYEQYF. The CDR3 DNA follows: TGTGCCAGCAGCCAAGGCGGTTTAGCGGGAGCCTACGAGCAGTACTTC.

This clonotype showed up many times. CDR3: CATSDIAGGEYNEQFF. CDR3 coding DNA: TGTGCCACCAGTGATATCGCGGGAGGGGAGTACAATGAGCAGTTCTTC. The V and J genes are TRBV24-1 and TRBJ2-1; 9 nucleotides line up with TRBD2. CDR1 and CDR2 (germline): KGHDR, SFDVKD. The CDR3 covers 16 residues. Trimming took 3 bases from V and 4 from J; bases not matched to a gene: 6.

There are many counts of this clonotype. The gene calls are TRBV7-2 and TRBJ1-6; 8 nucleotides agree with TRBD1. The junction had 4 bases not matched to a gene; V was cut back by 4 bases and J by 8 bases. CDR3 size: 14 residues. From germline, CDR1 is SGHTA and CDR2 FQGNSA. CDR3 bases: TGTGCCAGCAGCTACACAGGGGGGTATTCACCCCTCCACTTT. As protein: CASSYTGGYSPLHF.

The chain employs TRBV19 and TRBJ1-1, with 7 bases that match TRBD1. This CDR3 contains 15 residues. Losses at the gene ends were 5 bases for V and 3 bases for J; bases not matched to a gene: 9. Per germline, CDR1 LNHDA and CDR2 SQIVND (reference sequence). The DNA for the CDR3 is TGTGCCAGTAGTTCGAGGGGGCGGGTACACACTGAAGCTTTCTTT. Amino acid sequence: CASSSRGRVHTEAFF.

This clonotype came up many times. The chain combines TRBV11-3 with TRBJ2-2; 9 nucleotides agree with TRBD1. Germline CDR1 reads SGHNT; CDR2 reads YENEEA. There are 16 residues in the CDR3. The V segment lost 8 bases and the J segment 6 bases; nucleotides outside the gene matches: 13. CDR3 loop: CASVKPGQGLAGELFF. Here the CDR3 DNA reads TGTGCCAGCGTAAAACCGGGACAGGGTTTGGCCGGGGAGCTGTTTTTT.

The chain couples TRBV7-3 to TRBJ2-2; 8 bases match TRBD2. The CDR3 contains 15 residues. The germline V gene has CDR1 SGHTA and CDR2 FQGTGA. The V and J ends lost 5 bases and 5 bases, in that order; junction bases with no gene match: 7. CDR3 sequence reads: CASSPSGSITGELFF. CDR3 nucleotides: TGTGCCAGCAGCCCCAGCGGGAGTATTACCGGGGAGCTGTTTTTT.